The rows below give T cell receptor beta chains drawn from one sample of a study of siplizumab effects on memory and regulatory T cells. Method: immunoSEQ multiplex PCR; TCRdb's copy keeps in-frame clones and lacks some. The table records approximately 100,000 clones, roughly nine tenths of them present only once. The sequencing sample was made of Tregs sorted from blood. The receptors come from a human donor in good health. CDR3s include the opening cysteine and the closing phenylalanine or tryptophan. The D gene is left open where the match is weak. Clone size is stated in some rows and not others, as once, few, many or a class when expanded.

CASSQDWDLELFF TGTGCCAGCAGCCAAGATTGGGACCTTGAGCTGTTTTTT TRBJ2-2 . 13 TRBV4-2 .
CASSLLAVNTEAFF TGTGCCAGCAGCTTACTAGCCGTGAACACTGAAGCTTTCTTT TRBJ1-1 . 14 TRBV7-9 .
CSVSSLNTEAFF TGCAGCGTTTCCAGCCTGAACACTGAAGCTTTCTTT TRBJ1-1 few 12 TRBV29-1 .
CAIRRRAGDYEQYF TGTGCCATCAGACGGCGGGCAGGGGACTACGAGCAGTACTTC TRBJ2-7 . 14 TRBV4-2 .
CASRREGPYEQYF TGTGCCAGCAGACGGGAGGGCCCCTACGAGCAGTACTTC TRBJ2-7 . 13 TRBV2 TRBD2
CASSPPAGRAADTQYF TGTGCCAGCTCACCACCGGCCGGGAGGGCCGCTGATACGCAGTATTTT TRBJ2-3 . 16 TRBV18 TRBD2
CASSRTIGTGRIYEQYF TGTGCCAGCTCACGCACTATCGGGACCGGAAGGATCTACGAGCAGTACTTC TRBJ2-7 . 17 TRBV18 .
CAWSVLAGGETQYF TGTGCCTGGAGTGTGCTAGCGGGAGGGGAGACCCAGTACTTC TRBJ2-5 . 14 TRBV30 TRBD2
CASSPRGETNEKLFF TGTGCCAGCAGCCCACGGGGGGAAACTAATGAAAAACTGTTTTTT TRBJ1-4 . 15 TRBV6-6 .
CASSLGGTAGTRRALEQYF TGTGCCAGCAGCTTAGGGGGAACGGCCGGGACTAGAAGGGCTCTCGAGCAGTACTTC TRBJ2-7 . 19 TRBV7-6 TRBD2
CASSIGMGTMNTEAFF TGTGCCAGTAGTATAGGTATGGGGACCATGAACACTGAAGCTTTCTTT TRBJ1-1 . 16 TRBV19 .
CASSQGGVPGYTF TGTGCCAGCAGTCAAGGGGGGGTTCCTGGCTACACCTTC TRBJ1-2 . 13 TRBV11-2 .
CDKTELGNQPQHF TGTGACAAGACCGAATTGGGCAATCAGCCCCAGCATTTT TRBJ1-5 . 13 TRBV21-1 .
CASSARTGSVYGYTF TGTGCCAGCAGTGCCAGGACAGGGTCTGTCTATGGCTACACCTTC TRBJ1-2 . 15 TRBV5-4 TRBD1
CASSMSGGRKGTDTQYF TGTGCCAGTAGTATGTCGGGCGGGAGAAAGGGCACAGATACGCAGTATTTT TRBJ2-3 . 17 TRBV19 TRBD2
CASSIFGGTQYF TGTGCCAGTAGTATTTTTGGTGGTACGCAGTATTTT TRBJ2-3 . 12 TRBV19 .
CASSEIPSGIGYIQYF TGCGCCAGCAGTGAAATCCCTAGCGGGATCGGTTACATTCAGTACTTC TRBJ2-4 . 16 TRBV10-2 TRBD2
CASSLGGGRLENIQYF TGTGCCAGCAGCTTGGGTGGAGGGAGATTGGAAAACATTCAGTACTTC TRBJ2-4 . 16 TRBV5-6 .
CAAGLTGLGETQYF TGTGCCGCAGGGCTGACGGGGCTAGGAGAGACCCAGTACTTC TRBJ2-5 . 14 TRBV2 .
CASSYQGTGGNQPQHF TGTGCCAGCAGTTACCAAGGGACAGGGGGCAATCAGCCCCAGCATTTT TRBJ1-5 . 16 TRBV6-6 TRBD1
CASTGLATDTQYF TGTGCCAGCACCGGACTAGCGACAGATACGCAGTATTTT TRBJ2-3 . 13 TRBV7-8 TRBD2
CASSLGTGGRGLAYEQYF TGCGCCAGCAGCTTAGGGACAGGGGGTAGAGGACTAGCCTACGAGCAGTACTTC TRBJ2-7 . 18 TRBV5-1 TRBD1
CASQTGEYQETQYF TGTGCCAGCCAAACAGGGGAGTACCAAGAGACCCAGTACTTC TRBJ2-5 . 14 TRBV7-8 TRBD1
CASSLGTAYNEQFF TGTGCCAGCAGCTTAGGGACAGCGTACAATGAGCAGTTCTTC TRBJ2-1 once 14 TRBV5-6 TRBD1
CASSFPRSSYEQYF TGTGCCAGCAGTTTCCCTAGGAGCTCCTACGAGCAGTACTTC TRBJ2-7 . 14 TRBV28 .
CASSPRAGKGETQYF TGTGCCAGCTCACCAAGGGCAGGGAAGGGAGAGACCCAGTACTTC TRBJ2-5 once 15 TRBV18 .
CASSFYYEQYF TGTGCCAGCAGTTTTTACTACGAGCAGTACTTC TRBJ2-7 . 11 TRBV27 .
CASRRTDRLADDEQFF TGTGCCAGCAGAAGGACGGATAGACTAGCGGACGATGAGCAGTTCTTC TRBJ2-1 once 16 TRBV27 TRBD2
CATLKGLAGTDTQYF TGTGCCACCCTAAAGGGGCTAGCGGGAACGGATACGCAGTATTTT TRBJ2-3 . 15 TRBV6-1 TRBD2
CASSGWDLLSYEQYF TGTGCCAGCAGTGGTTGGGACTTACTCTCCTACGAGCAGTACTTC TRBJ2-7 . 15 TRBV6-1 .
CASSLGPGQVSYEQYF TGCGCCAGCAGCTTGGGTCCGGGACAGGTCTCCTACGAGCAGTACTTC TRBJ2-7 . 16 TRBV5-1 TRBD1
CASIPRGRRETQYF TGTGCCAGCATCCCACGGGGGCGTCGAGAGACCCAGTACTTC TRBJ2-5 . 14 TRBV7-8 .
CATISWRSTEAFF TGTGCAACAATCTCTTGGAGGTCCACTGAAGCTTTCTTT TRBJ1-1 once 13 TRBV6-1 .
CASSVRQGGHEQYF TGTGCCAGCAGCGTTCGTCAAGGGGGCCACGAGCAGTACTTC TRBJ2-7 . 14 TRBV9 TRBD1
CASSKLDSHTNYGYTF TGTGCCAGCAGCAAACTTGACAGCCACACTAACTATGGCTACACCTTC TRBJ1-2 . 16 TRBV21-1 .
CASSLRSGEETQYF TGCGCCAGCAGCTTGAGGTCAGGGGAAGAGACCCAGTACTTC TRBJ2-5 . 14 TRBV5-1 .
CSVDRTGGGYTF TGCAGCGTTGACAGGACTGGAGGTGGCTACACCTTC TRBJ1-2 . 12 TRBV29-1 .
CASSQDRRGLRPGNTIYF TGCGCCAGCAGCCAAGACAGGCGGGGACTCAGGCCTGGAAACACCATATATTTT TRBJ1-3 . 18 TRBV4-1 .
CASSLAHGGYGYTF TGTGCCAGCAGCTTAGCCCACGGGGGCTATGGCTACACCTTC TRBJ1-2 few 14 TRBV7-2 .
CATSRAGTGGYEQYF TGTGCCACCAGCAGAGCCGGGACAGGGGGCTACGAGCAGTACTTC TRBJ2-7 . 15 TRBV15 TRBD1
CATVRDGGEAFF TGCGCCACCGTTCGCGACGGAGGTGAAGCTTTCTTT TRBJ1-1 . 12 TRBV10-2 .
CASISGGSTDTQYF TGTGCCAGCATCTCCGGGGGAAGCACAGATACGCAGTATTTT TRBJ2-3 . 14 TRBV6-6 .
CASSLYSNQPQHF TGTGCCAGCAGTCTCTATAGCAATCAGCCCCAGCATTTT TRBJ1-5 . 13 TRBV28 .
CSVVRTGANVLTF TGCAGCGTTGTGAGGACAGGGGCCAACGTCCTGACTTTC TRBJ2-6 . 13 TRBV29-1 .
CASRAGGRATGELFF TGTGCCAGCAGAGCCGGGGGCCGGGCCACCGGGGAGCTGTTTTTT TRBJ2-2 . 15 TRBV28 .
CASASGGGLYQETQYF TGCGCCAGCGCTTCAGGTGGCGGACTGTACCAAGAGACCCAGTACTTC TRBJ2-5 . 16 TRBV5-1 .
CASSLARGRF TGTGCCAGCAGCTTGGCCCGCGGCAGGTTT TRBJ1-1 once 10 TRBV5-8 .